This T cell receptor beta chain appears in the sequencing data of a study of blood T cell repertoires in COVID-19. About the research overall: Samples representing acute and convalescent COVID-19 were sourced from the United States, Italy and Spain. PBMCs, B-cell-depleted T cells, or T cells were the source of the cDNA or gDNA that made up the material.

Original handling: Reference gene primer amplification in the assay estimated nucleated cell counts. Sequenced by immunoSEQ multiplex PCR; TCRdb stores in-frame clones only, minus some. The D gene and trimming were derived from the DNA, and the V and J assignments and clone size from that table. This table holds 90,000 to 120,000 clones, approximately 88% found once. The CDR3 loop spans 12 amino acids. Trimming pared 5 bases from V and 4 bases from J, leaving 8 bases between. The germline CDR1 and CDR2 sequences are MNHEY and SVGAGI. This clone was picked up one time. The receptor's source is a middle-aged man with active or convalescent COVID-19. This chain links TRBV6-5 with TRBJ1-1; D is ambiguous. The sequenced sample consisted of peripheral blood. The CDR3 nucleotides are TGTGCCAGCAGTCCAATCGGCACTGAAGCTTTCTTT. Translating it yields CASSPIGTEAFF.